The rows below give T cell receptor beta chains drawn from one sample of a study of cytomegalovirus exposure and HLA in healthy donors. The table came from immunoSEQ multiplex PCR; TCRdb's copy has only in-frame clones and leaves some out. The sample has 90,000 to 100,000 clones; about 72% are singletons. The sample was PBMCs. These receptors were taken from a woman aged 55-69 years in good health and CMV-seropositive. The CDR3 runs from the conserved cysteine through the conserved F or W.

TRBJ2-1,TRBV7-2,CASSFSGTGNNEQFF
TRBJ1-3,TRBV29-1,CSASTGSRNTIYF
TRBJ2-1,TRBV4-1,CASSRSWREGAYNEQFF
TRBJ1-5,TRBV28,CASSFGGQQPQHF
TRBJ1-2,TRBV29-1,CSVPPDSYGYTF
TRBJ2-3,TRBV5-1,CASSFSLSIADTQYF
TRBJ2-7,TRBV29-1,CSVSGTGIYEQYF
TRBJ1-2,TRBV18,CASSPQRGLGYGYTF
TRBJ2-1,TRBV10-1,CASSESSGTGVNEQFF
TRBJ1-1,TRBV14,CASSQRNRGTEAFF
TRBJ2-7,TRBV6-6,CASRLYRGGEQYF
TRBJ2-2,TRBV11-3,CASSSSALAGSGELFF
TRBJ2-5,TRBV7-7,CASSSGLAGETQYF
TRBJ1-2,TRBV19,CASSISYLGYTF
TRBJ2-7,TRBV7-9,CASSLVQGKAYEQYF
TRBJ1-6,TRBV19,CASSIRTANSPLHF
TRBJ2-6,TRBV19,CASSIQGGGFGANVLTF
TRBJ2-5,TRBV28,CASTQTEGGSGSRETQYF
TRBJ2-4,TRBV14,CASSQWGVGGIQYF
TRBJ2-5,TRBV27,CASSPDRGAQETQYF
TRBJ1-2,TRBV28,CASSPGQGDGYTF
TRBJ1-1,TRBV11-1,CASSLYRETRAFF
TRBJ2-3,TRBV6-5,CASRLASNTDTQYF
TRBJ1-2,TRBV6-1,CASSEGGRVYGYTF
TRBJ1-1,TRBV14,CASSQSPREAFF
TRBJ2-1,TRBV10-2,CASKGTSSPYNEQFF
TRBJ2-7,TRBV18,CASSPSVGGYEQYF
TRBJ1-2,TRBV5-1,CASSLGTGGRGYTF
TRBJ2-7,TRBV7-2,CASSLAGGPYEQYF
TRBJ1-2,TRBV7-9,CASSPTGRGGYTF
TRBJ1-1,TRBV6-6,CASSSRGVNTEAFF
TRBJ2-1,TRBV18,CASSPWREQYNEQFF
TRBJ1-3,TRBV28,CASSPIKRNTIYF
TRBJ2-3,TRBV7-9,CASSLWRLAGVQDTQYF
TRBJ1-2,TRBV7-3,CASSTTGTGWNGYTF
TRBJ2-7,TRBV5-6,CASSLGYGREQYF
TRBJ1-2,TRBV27,CASSLLREGRGGYTF
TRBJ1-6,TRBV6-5,CASRNRGNSPLHF
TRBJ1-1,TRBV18,CASSPSSQGNTEAFF
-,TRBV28,CASRTAGISSYEQYF
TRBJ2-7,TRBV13,CASSPTRVPYEQYF
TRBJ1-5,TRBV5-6,CASSLGLGTASNQPQHF
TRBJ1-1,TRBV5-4,CASSLYGDRGLNTEAFF
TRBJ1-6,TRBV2,CASSSSSYNSPLHF
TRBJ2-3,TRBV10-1,CASSERLAGGPFDTQYF
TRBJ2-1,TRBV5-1,CASSLGGGSYNEQFF
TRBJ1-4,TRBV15,CATSRERGSVEKLFF
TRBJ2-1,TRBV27,CASSLSGVSDEQFF
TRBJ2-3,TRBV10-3,CAISGWTGTTDTQYF
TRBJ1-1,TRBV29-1,CSVLDRETEAFF
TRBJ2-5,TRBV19,CASSMTSSYQETQYF
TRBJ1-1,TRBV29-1,CSVDDGGETEAFF